Following are 9 T cell receptor beta chains from one sample sequenced in a study of blood T cell repertoires in COVID-19. The protocol was immunoSEQ multiplex PCR, while the TCRdb copy is restricted to in-frame clones and leaves out a portion. The profile shows roughly 140,000 clones, roughly 80% of them singletons. Material for sequencing was peripheral blood. These receptors were taken from a human donor in a cohort sampled during active COVID-19.

CDR3 sequence reads: CASRTNPPDEQFF. As DNA, the CDR3 is TGTGCCAGCAGGACTAATCCCCCCGATGAGCAGTTCTTC. The rearrangement joins TRBV2 to TRBJ2-1, with a possible D match to TRBD2 (5 bases). The germline V and J ends were trimmed by 6 bases and 8 bases, with 14 bases remaining between them. Germline V gene sequence: CDR1 SNHLY, CDR2 FYNNEI. CDR3 length: 13 residues.

The J gene is TRBJ2-5, the V gene TRBV5-1; 11 bases align to TRBD2. CDR3 length equals 16 residues. The germline gives CDR1 SGHRS, CDR2 YFSETQ. Trimming removed 0 bases from V and 2 bases from J; junction bases left unmatched: 3. The CDR3 region has the DNA TGCGCCAGCAGCTTGGGACTAGCGGGAACTCAAGAGACCCAGTACTTC. It yields the protein CASSLGLAGTQETQYF.

This clone was counted once. The rearrangement links TRBV7-9 to TRBJ2-3; 7 nucleotides agree with TRBD2. Germline assignment: CDR1 SEHNR and CDR2 FQNEAQ (reference sequence). The CDR3 has 15 residues. J gave up 2 bases and V 2 bases, and 4 bases lay outside the gene matches. CDR3 residues: CASSLRAGITDTQYF. CDR3 coding DNA: TGTGCCAGCAGCTTAAGAGCGGGGATCACAGATACGCAGTATTTT.

The chain employs TRBV7-2 and TRBJ2-3; D might be TRBD2 (5 bases). Trimming pared 5 bases from V and 3 bases from J, leaving 15 bases between. From germline, CDR1 is SGHTA and CDR2 FQGNSA. The CDR3 runs 15 residues. The CDR3 nucleotides are TGTGCCAGCAGCCTCTTCTCGGGCGGGACAGATACGCAGTATTTT. This encodes CASSLFSGGTDTQYF.

This clone showed up just a few times. V is TRBV19 and J is TRBJ2-3, with D perhaps TRBD2 (5 bases). Germline CDR1 LNHDA, CDR2 SQIVND (reference sequence). Between the trimmed V and J ends, which lost 3 bases and 6 bases, there was a span of 19 bases. The CDR3 loop spans 16 amino acids. The CDR3 nucleotides are TGTGCCAGTAGTATTGGGTCCCAGCGGCCCGTGGATACGCAGTATTTT. Its protein product is CASSIGSQRPVDTQYF.

With respect to this clone: The same CDR3 is also encoded by other DNA sequences in this sample. The V gene is TRBV10-3, the J gene TRBJ2-5; D is unresolved. Trimming cost V 0 bases and J 3 bases, with 8 bases left between them. Germline-derived CDR1 and CDR2 are ENHRY and SYGVKD. The CDR3 is 14 amino acids. CDR3 sequence (DNA): TGTGCCATCAGTGAGTCGAACAGAAAAGAGACCCAGTACTTC. This translates into CAISESNRKETQYF.

This chain links TRBV7-2 with TRBJ2-5, with no clear D. Trimming cost V 1 base and J 4 bases, with 13 bases left between them. CDR1 is SGHTA and CDR2 is FQGNSA in the germline V gene. The CDR3 is 15 amino acids. The CDR3 protein is CASSLGAATRETQYF. CDR3 nucleotide sequence: TGTGCCAGCAGCTTAGGTGCCGCCACACGAGAGACCCAGTACTTC.

This sequence joins TRBV7-2 and TRBJ2-7; TRBD2 aligns across 15 bases. The CDR3 covers 16 residues. Trimming at V came to 5 bases and at J to 7 bases, leaving 9 bases not matched to a gene. Germline-derived CDR1 and CDR2 are SGHTA and FQGNSA. In DNA form, the CDR3 reads TGTGCCAGCAGCCTAGAAGGGACTAGCGGGGGGTTTGAGCAGTACTTC. It translates to CASSLEGTSGGFEQYF.

The chain is built from TRBV28 and TRBJ1-2, with TRBD1 matching 8 bases. CDR1 and CDR2 from the germline V gene are MDHEN and SYDVKM. With 5 bases clipped from V and 6 bases from J, the junction kept 11 bases outside the gene matches. This CDR3 has 15 residues. The DNA of the CDR3 is TGTGCCAGCAGTCCAACCTCAGGGGGCTTTAATGGCTACACCTTC. Amino acid sequence: CASSPTSGGFNGYTF.